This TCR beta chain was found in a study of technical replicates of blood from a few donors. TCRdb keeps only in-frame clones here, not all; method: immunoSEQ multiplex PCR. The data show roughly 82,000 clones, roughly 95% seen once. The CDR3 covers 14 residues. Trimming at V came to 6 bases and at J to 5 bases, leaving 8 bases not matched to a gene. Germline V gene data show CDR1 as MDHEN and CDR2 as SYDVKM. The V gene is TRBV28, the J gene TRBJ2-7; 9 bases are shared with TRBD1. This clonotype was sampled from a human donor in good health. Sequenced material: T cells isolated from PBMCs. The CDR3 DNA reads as TGTGCCAGCAGAACCGGGACAGGGCTCGACGAGCAGTACTTC. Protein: CASRTGTGLDEQYF.